Here is one TCR beta chain with its context. Its antigen is undetermined. Only in-frame clones appear in the TCRdb table, and some are missing; sequencing was by immunoSEQ multiplex PCR. The data hold about 130,000 clones, with 80% to 95% observed a single time. Germline CDR1 is KGHSH and CDR2 is LQKENI. The V gene end was trimmed by 4 bases and the J gene end by 7 bases; junction bases not matched to a gene: 8. The CDR3 sequence is 15 residues long. The sample comes from a study of T cell responses to AZD1222 COVID-19 vaccine. Whole-study results and caveats: Nearly half of unique spike-specific TCRs reportedly avoided B.1.351 and B.1.1.7 mutated regions. Donors skewed white British and female; clonal diversity was possibly underestimated. Without day 14 samples, only post-peak T cell repertoires were studied. Seropositive status at baseline applied to only five or six AZD1222 recipients.

The sample was peripheral blood, taken on day 0 of MenACWY control vaccination. The source of this sequence is an adult in good health. V usage is TRBV18 and J usage is TRBJ2-1; 9 bases agree with TRBD1. The CDR3 bases are TGTGCCAGCTCACAGGACAGGGGTCTTGCTAATGAGCAGTTCTTC. Translation: CASSQDRGLANEQFF.